The T cell receptor beta chain under discussion was sequenced for a study of immune evolution from preneoplasia to lung adenocarcinoma. Trimming removed 3 bases at V and 5 bases at J, with 11 bases between. The CDR3 length is 14 residues. The germline CDR1 and CDR2 sequences are MGHRA and YSYEKL. Sequenced by immunoSEQ multiplex PCR; TCRdb stores in-frame clones only, minus some. Counted here are some 4,900 clones, about 77% occurring once; the ten biggest clones make up roughly 12%. Sequencing was carried out using FFPE minimally invasive lung adenocarcinoma tissue. The gene calls are TRBV4-1 and TRBJ1-5, with a weak D call TRBD1 (6 bases). The sequence derives from a person aged 65-85 years with lung adenocarcinoma. CDR3 in DNA: TGCGCCAGCAGCCAGAGGACAGAGGATCAGCCCCAGCATTTT. This gives the protein CASSQRTEDQPQHF.